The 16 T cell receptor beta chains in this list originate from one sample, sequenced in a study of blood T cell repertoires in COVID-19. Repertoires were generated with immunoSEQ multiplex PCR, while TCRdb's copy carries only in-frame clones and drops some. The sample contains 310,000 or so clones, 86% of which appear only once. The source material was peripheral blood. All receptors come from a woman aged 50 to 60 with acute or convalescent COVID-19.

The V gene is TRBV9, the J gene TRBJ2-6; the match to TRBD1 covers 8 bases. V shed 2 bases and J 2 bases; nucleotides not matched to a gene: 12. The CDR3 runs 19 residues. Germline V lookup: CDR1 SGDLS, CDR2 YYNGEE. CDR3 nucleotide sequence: TGTGCCAGCAGCGTTCGACCGACAGGGGTTTTTCCTGGGGCCAACGTCCTGACTTTC. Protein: CASSVRPTGVFPGANVLTF.

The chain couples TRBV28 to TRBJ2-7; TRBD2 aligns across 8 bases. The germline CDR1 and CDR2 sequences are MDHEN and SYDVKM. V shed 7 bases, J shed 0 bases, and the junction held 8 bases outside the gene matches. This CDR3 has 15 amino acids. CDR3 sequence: CASNPGGASSYEQYF. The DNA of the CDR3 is TGTGCCAGCAATCCGGGGGGGGCGAGCTCCTACGAGCAGTACTTC.

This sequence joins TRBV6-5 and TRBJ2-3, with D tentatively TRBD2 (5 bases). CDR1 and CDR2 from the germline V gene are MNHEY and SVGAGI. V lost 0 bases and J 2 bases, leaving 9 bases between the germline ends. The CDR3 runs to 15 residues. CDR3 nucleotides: TGTGCCAGCAGTTACTCGCGGGTTTCCACAGATACGCAGTATTTT. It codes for CASSYSRVSTDTQYF.

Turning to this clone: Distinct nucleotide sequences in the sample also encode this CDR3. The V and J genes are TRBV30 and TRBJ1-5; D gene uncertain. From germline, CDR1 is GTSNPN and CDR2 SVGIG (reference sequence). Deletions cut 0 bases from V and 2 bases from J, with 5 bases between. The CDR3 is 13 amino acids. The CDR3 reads CAWSVRGNQPQHF. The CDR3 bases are TGTGCCTGGAGTGTACGCGGCAATCAGCCCCAGCATTTT.

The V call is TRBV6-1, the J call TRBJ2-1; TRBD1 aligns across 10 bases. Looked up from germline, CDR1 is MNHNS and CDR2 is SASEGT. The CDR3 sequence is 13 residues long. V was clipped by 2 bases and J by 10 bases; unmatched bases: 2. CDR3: CASSETTGGEQFF. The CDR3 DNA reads TGTGCCAGCAGTGAAACGACAGGGGGCGAGCAGTTCTTC.

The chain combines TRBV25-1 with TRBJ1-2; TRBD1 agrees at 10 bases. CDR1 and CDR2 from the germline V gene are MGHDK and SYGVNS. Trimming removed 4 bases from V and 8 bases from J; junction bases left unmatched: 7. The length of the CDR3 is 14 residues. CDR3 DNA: TGTGCCAGCAGTGGTGACAGGGGGCCAGGAGGCTACACCTTC. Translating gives CASSGDRGPGGYTF.

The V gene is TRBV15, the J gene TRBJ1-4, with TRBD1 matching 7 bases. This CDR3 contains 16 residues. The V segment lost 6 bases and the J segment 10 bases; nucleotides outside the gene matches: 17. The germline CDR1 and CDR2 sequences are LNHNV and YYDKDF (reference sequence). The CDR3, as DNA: TGTGCCACCAGGATGACAGGGTCTCTCGAACGTGGAAAACTGTTTTTT. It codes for CATRMTGSLERGKLFF. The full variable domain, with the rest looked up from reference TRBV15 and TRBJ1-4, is DAMVIQNPRYQVTQFGKPVTLSCSQTLNHNVMYWYQQKSSQAPKLLFHYYDKDFNNEADTPDNFQSRRPNTSFCFLDIRSPGLGDTAMYLCATRMTGSLERGKLFFGSGTQLSVL.

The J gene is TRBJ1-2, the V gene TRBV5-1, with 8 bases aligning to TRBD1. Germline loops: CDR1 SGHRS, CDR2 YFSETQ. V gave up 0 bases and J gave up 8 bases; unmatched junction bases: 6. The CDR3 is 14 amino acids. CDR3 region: CASSLAGQGEGYTF. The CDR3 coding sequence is TGCGCCAGCAGCTTGGCCGGACAGGGTGAAGGCTACACCTTC.

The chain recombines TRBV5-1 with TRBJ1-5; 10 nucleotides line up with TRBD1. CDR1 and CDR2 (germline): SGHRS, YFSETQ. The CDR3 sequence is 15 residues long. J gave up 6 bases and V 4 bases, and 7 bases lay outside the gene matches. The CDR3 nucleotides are TGCGCCAGCAGCCCGACAGGGGGCTGGGGTCAGCCCCAGCATTTT. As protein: CASSPTGGWGQPQHF.

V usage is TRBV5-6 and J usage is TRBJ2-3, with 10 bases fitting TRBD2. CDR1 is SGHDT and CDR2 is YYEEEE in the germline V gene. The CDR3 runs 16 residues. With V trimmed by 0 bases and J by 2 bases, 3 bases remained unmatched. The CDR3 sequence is CASSLALAGDTDTQYF. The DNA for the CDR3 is TGTGCCAGCAGCTTGGCCCTAGCGGGAGACACAGATACGCAGTATTTT.

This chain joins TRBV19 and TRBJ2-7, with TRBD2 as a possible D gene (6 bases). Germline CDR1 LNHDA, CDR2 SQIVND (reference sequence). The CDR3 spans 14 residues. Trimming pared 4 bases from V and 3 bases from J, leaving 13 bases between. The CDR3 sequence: CASSRSGHYYEQYF. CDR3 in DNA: TGTGCCAGTAGTAGGAGCGGGCACTACTACGAGCAGTACTTC.

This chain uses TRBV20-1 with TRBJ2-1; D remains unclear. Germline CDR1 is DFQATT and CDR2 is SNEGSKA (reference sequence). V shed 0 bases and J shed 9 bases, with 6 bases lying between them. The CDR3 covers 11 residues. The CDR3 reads CSARDMREQFF. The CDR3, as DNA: TGCAGTGCTAGAGATATGCGTGAGCAGTTCTTC.

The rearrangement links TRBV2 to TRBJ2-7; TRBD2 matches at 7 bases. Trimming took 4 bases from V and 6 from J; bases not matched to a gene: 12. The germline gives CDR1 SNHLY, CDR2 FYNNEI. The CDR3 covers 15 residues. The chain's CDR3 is CASSAAGVLRSEQYF. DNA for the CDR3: TGTGCCAGCAGTGCGGCGGGAGTCCTGAGGTCCGAGCAGTACTTC.

The CDR3 protein is CASSQVWIRLAGNNEQFF. DNA for the CDR3: TGCGCCAGCAGCCAAGTTTGGATTAGGTTAGCGGGAAACAATGAGCAGTTCTTC. The chain couples TRBV4-3 to TRBJ2-1; 8 nucleotides line up with TRBD2. Germline CDR1 reads LGHNA; CDR2 reads YSLEER. This CDR3 region has 18 residues. Losses at the gene ends were 1 base for V and 5 bases for J; bases not matched to a gene: 13.

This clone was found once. CDR3 coding DNA: TGTGCCAGCAGCAAACTGGGGACAGGGTGGTACTTC. Translation: CASSKLGTGWYF. V is TRBV7-3 and J is TRBJ2-7; 9 bases fit TRBD1. There are 12 residues in the CDR3. The germline V gene encodes CDR1 SGHTA and CDR2 FQGTGA. V gave up 5 bases and J gave up 12 bases; unmatched junction bases: 8.

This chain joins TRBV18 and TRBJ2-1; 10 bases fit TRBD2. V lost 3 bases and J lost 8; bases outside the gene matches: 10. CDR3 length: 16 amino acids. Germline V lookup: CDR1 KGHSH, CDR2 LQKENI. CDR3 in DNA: TGTGCCAGCTCACCTTGGCTAGCGGGAGATGTCTATGAGCAGTTCTTC. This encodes CASSPWLAGDVYEQFF.